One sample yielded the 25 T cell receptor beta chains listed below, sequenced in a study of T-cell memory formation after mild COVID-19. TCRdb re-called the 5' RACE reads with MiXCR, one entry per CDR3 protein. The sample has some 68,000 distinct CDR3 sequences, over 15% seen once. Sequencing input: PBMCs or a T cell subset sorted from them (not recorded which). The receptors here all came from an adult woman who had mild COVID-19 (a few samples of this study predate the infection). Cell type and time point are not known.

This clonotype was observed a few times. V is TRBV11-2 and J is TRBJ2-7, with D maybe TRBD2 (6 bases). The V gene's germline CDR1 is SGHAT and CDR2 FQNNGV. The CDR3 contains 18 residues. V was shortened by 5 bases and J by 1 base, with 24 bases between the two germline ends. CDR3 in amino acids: CASSPTPRPDYGSYEQYF. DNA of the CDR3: TGTGCCAGCAGCCCTACCCCTAGGCCGGACTATGGGTCCTACGAGCAGTACTTC.

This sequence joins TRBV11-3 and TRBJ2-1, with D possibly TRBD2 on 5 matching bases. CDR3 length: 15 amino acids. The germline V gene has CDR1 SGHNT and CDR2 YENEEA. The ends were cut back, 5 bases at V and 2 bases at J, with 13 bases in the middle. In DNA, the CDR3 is TGTGCCAGCAGCACTGAGGGTCGGACCTACAATGAGCAGTTCTTC. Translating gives CASSTEGRTYNEQFF. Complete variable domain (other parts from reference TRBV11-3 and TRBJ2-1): EAGVVQSPRYKIIEKKQPVAFWCNPISGHNTLYWYLQNLGQGPELLIRYENEEAVDDSQLPKDRFSAERLKGVDSTLKIQPAELGDSAVYLCASSTEGRTYNEQFFGPGTRLTVL.

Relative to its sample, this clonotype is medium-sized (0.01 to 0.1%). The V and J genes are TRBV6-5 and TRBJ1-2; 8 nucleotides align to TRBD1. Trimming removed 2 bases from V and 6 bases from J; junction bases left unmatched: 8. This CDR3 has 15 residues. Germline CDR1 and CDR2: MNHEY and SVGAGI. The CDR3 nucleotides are TGTGCCAGCAGTTACCGACAGGGGCCGGCGGATGGCTACACCTTC. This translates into CASSYRQGPADGYTF.

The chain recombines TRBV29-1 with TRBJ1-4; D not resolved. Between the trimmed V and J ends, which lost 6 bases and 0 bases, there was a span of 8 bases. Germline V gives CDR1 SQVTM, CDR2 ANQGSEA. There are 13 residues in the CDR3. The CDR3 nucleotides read TGCAGCGTCAGGCCTTCAACTAATGAAAAACTGTTTTTT. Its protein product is CSVRPSTNEKLFF.

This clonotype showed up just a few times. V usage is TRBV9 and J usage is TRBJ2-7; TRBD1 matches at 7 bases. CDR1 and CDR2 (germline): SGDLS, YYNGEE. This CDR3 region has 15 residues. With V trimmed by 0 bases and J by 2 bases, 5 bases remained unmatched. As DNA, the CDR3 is TGTGCCAGCAGCGTAGATACGGACAGGCCCTACGAGCAGTACTTC. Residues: CASSVDTDRPYEQYF.

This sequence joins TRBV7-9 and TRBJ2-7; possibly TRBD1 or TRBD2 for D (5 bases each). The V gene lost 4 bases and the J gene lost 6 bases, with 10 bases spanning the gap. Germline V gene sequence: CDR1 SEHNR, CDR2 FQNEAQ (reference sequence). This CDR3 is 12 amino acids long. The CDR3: CASSSSGTEQYF. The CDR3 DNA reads TGTGCCAGCAGCTCATCAGGGACCGAGCAGTACTTC.

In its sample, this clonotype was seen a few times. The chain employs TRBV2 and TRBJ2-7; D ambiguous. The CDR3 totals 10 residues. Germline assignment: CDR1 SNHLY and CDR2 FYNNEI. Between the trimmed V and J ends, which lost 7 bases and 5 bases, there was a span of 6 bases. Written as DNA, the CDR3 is TGTGCCAGCAACTACCACGAGCAGTACTTC. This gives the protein CASNYHEQYF.

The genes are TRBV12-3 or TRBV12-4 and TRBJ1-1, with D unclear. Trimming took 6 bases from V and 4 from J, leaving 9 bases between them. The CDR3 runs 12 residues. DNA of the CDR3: TGTGCCAGCAGCTCGGGAAGCACTGAAGCTTTCTTT. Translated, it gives CASSSGSTEAFF.

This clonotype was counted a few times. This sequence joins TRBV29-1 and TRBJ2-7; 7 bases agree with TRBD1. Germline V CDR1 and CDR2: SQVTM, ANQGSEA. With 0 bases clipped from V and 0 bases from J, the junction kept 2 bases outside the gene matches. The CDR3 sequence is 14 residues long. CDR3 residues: CSVEEAGGSYEQYF. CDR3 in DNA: TGCAGCGTTGAAGAGGCAGGGGGCTCCTACGAGCAGTACTTC.

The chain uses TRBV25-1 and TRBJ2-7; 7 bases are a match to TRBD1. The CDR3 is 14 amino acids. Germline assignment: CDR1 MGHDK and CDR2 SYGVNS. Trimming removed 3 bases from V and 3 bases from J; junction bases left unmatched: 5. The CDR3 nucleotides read TGTGCCAGCAGTGAGACGACAGGGCTCTACGAGCAGTACTTC. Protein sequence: CASSETTGLYEQYF.

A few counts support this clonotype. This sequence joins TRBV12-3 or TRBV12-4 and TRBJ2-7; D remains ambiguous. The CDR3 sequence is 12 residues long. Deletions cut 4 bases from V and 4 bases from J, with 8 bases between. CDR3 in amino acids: CASSSIGYEQYF. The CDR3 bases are TGTGCCAGCAGTTCCATCGGGTACGAGCAGTACTTC.

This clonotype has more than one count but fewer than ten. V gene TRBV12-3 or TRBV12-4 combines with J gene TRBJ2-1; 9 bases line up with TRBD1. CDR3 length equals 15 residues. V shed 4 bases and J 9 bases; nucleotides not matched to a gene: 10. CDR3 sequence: CASSSRDRVAGEQFF. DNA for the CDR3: TGTGCCAGCAGTTCCCGGGACAGGGTAGCAGGTGAGCAGTTCTTC.

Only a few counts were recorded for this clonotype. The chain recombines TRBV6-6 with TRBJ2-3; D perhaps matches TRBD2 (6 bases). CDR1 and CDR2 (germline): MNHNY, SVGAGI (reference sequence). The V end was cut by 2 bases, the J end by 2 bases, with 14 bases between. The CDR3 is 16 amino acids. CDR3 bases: TGTGCCAGCAGTTACCTCGGTAGCGGCTACACAGATACGCAGTATTTT. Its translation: CASSYLGSGYTDTQYF.

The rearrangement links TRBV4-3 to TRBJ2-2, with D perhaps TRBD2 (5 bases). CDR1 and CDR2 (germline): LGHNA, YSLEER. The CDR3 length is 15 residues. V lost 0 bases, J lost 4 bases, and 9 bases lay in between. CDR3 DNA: TGCGCCAGCAGCCAAGAACGAGGGCCCACCGGGGAGCTGTTTTTT. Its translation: CASSQERGPTGELFF.

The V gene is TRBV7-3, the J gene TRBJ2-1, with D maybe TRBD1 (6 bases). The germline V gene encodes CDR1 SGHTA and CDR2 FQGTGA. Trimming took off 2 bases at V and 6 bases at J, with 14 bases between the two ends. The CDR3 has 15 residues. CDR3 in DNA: TGTGCCAGCAGCTTAGGTCAGGGGTTCGCCAATGAGCAGTTCTTC. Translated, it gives CASSLGQGFANEQFF.

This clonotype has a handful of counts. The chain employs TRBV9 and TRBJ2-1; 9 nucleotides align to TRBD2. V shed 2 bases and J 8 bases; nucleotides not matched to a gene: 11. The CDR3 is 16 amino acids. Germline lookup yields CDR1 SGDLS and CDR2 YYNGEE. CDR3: CASSVTSGRLSDEQFF. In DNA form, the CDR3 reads TGTGCCAGCAGCGTTACCAGCGGGAGGTTATCGGATGAGCAGTTCTTC.

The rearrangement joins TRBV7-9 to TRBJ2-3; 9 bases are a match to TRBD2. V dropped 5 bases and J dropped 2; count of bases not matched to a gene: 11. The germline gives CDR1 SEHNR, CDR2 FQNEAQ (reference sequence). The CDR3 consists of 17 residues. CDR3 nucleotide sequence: TGTGCCAGCAGCCACGGGATGAGCGGGGGGTCCACAGATACGCAGTATTTT. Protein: CASSHGMSGGSTDTQYF.

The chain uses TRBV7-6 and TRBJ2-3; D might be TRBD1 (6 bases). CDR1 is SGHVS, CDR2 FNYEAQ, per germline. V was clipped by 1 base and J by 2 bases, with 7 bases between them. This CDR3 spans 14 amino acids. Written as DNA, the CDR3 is TGTGCCAGCAGCTTAGAGGGGGACACAGATACGCAGTATTTT. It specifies CASSLEGDTDTQYF.

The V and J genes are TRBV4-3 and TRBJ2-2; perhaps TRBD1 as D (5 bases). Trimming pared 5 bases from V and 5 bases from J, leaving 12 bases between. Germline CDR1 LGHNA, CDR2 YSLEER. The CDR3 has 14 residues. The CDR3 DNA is TGCGCCAGCAGCACTCGACAGCTTACCGGGGAGCTGTTTTTT. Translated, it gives CASSTRQLTGELFF.

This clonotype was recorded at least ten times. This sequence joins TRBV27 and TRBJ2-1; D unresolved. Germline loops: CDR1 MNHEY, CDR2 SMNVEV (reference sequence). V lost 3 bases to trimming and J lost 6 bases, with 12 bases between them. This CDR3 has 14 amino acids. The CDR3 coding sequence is TGTGCCAGCAGTTTTCTGGGCAGTATCAATGAGCAGTTCTTC. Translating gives CASSFLGSINEQFF.

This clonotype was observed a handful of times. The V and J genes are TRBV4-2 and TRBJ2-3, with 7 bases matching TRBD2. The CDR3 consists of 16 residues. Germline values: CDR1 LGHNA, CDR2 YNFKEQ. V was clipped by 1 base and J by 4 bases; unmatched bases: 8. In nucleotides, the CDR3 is TGTGCCAGCAGCCAAGGTGCGGCTAGCGGCGCAGATACGCAGTATTTT. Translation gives CASSQGAASGADTQYF.

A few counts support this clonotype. Here the CDR3 DNA reads TGTGCCAGCAGCTCAGGACAGGGGGCGAATTACGAGCAGTACTTC. This translates into CASSSGQGANYEQYF. The chain uses TRBV7-6 and TRBJ2-7, with 11 bases fitting TRBD1. Germline CDR1 SGHVS, CDR2 FNYEAQ. The ends lost 4 bases at V and 4 bases at J; junction bases unmatched: 6. This CDR3 has 15 amino acids.

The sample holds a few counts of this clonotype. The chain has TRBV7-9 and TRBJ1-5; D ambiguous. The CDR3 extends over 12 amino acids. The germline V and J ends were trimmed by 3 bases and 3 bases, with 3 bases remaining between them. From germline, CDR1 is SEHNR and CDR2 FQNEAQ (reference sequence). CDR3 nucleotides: TGTGCCAGCAGCTTCTACAATCAGCCCCAGCATTTT. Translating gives CASSFYNQPQHF.

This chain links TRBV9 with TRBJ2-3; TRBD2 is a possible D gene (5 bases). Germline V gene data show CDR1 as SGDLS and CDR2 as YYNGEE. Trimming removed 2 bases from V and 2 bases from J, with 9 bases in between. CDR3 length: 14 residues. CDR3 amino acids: CASSVRGSTDTQYF. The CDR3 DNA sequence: TGTGCCAGCAGCGTTCGAGGGTCCACAGATACGCAGTATTTT.

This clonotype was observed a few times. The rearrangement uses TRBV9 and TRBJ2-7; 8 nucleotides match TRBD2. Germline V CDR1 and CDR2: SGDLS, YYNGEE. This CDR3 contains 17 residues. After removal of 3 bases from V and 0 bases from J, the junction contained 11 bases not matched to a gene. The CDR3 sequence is CASSESLAGANSYEQYF. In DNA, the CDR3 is TGTGCCAGCAGCGAGAGTCTAGCGGGCGCGAACTCCTACGAGCAGTACTTC.